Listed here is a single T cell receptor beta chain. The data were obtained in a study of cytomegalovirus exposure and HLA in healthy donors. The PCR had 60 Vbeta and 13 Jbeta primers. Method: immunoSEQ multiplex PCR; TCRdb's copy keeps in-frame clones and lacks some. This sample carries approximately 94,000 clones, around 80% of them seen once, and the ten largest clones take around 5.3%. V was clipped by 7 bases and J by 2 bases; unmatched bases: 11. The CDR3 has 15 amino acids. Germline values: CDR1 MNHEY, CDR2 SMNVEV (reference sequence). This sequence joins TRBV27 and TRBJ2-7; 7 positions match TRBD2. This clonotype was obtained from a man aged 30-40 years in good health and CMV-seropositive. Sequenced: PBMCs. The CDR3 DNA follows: TGTGCCAGCAAGCCTCAGGGACTATATACCTACGAGCAGTACTTC. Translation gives CASKPQGLYTYEQYF.